Presented here are 4 T cell receptor beta chains from one specimen sequenced in a study of regulatory T cells in long-lasting Graves disease. Time point indicated: newly diagnosed GD, antithyroid drugs for less than 3 months. The authors made the TCR library using RNA they extracted from PBMCs. For TCR beta, libraries came from iRepertoire HTBI primers and Arm-PCR of CDR3 regions. MiXCR, run by TCRdb on the multiplex PCR reads, gives a single entry per CDR3 protein. The repertoire holds 300,000 to 400,000 distinct CDR3 sequences, with around 15% as singletons. These data were also filed under a second study, of T cells in Graves' hyperthyroidism and ophthalmopathy.

Sequenced material: peripheral blood mononuclear cells (PBMCs), taken at new diagnosis, from a patient treated with antithyroid drugs. These receptors all come from a man aged 35-49 years with Graves disease.

This clonotype was seen only a few times. The chain employs TRBV28 and TRBJ1-3, with D perhaps TRBD1 (6 bases). CDR1 and CDR2 from the germline V gene are MDHEN and SYDVKM. The CDR3 runs to 16 residues. The V end lost 7 bases, the J end lost 1 base, and 17 bases lay between the germline ends. CDR3 DNA sequence: TGTGCCAGCATGGGATGGGGGGGGCGATCTGGAAACACCATATATTTT. Translated, it gives CASMGWGGRSGNTIYF.

The V and J genes are TRBV18 and TRBJ2-5; TRBD1 aligns across 8 bases. Per the germline V gene, CDR1 is KGHSH and CDR2 is LQKENI. Germline trimming cut 1 base from V and 1 base from J; bases unmatched to any gene: 8. CDR3 length equals 17 residues. The CDR3 protein is CASSPLGRGQGQETQYF. The CDR3 DNA is TGTGCCAGCTCACCACTCGGACGAGGACAGGGCCAAGAGACCCAGTACTTC.

In its sample, this clonotype was seen many times. J is TRBJ2-7 and V is TRBV30; 7 bases align to TRBD2. Germline CDR1 reads GTSNPN; CDR2 reads SVGIG (reference sequence). J was trimmed by 5 bases and V by 3 bases; bases with no gene match: 4. This CDR3 has 12 amino acids. In DNA, the CDR3 is TGTGCCTGGAGCGGGGACTATCACGAGCAGTACTTC. Its protein is CAWSGDYHEQYF.

The rearrangement uses TRBV24-1 and TRBJ2-6; D is possibly TRBD1 or TRBD2 (5 bases each). In germline, CDR1 is KGHDR, CDR2 SFDVKD. With 5 bases removed from V and 0 bases from J, the gap between germline ends came to 10 bases. The CDR3 totals 16 residues. The CDR3 protein is CATSGHGASGANVLTF. CDR3 DNA: TGTGCCACCAGTGGTCACGGGGCCTCTGGGGCCAACGTCCTGACTTTC.